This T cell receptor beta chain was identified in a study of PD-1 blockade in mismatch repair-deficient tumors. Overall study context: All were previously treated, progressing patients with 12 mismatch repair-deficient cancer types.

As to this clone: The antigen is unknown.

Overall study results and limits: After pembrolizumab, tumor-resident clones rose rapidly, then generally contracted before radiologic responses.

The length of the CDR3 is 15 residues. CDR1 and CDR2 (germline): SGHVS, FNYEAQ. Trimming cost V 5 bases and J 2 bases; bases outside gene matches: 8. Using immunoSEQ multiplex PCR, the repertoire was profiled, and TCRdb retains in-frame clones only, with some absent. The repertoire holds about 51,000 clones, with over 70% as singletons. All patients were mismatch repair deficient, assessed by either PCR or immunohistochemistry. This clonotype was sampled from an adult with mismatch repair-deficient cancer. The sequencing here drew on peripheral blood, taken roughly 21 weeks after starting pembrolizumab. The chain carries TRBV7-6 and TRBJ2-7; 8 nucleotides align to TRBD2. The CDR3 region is CASSPPGLGAYEQYF. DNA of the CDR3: TGTGCCAGCAGCCCACCGGGACTAGGGGCCTACGAGCAGTACTTC.